The T cell receptor beta chain under discussion was sequenced for a study of early T cells in non-severe SARS-CoV-2 infection. Study summary: Sequencing of unsorted whole blood was done on bulk RNA, leaving chains unpaired. Findings of the study overall: VDJdb-based matching was biased toward anti-spike CD8 responses and missed private and CD4 specificities.

TCRdb itself ran the 5' RACE reads through MiXCR, one entry per CDR3 protein. Among fewer than 120,000 distinct CDR3 sequences listed, 10% to 15% were seen once. This clonotype came up a few times. As yet, its antigen is unknown. V was pared by 5 bases and J by 6 bases, with 9 bases of the junction left unmatched. Per germline, CDR1 DFQATT and CDR2 SNEGSKA (reference sequence). This CDR3 has 17 residues. The sequencing used whole blood, collected at baseline. The chain carries TRBV20-1 and TRBJ2-2, with 16 bases aligning to TRBD2. This receptor was identified in an adult who was a healthcare worker with PCR-confirmed SARS-CoV-2 infection or an uninfected control (not recorded which). CDR3 nucleotide sequence: TGCAGTGCTGTTACCGGGACTAGCGGGAGGGCCGCCGGGGAGCTGTTTTTT. This translates into CSAVTGTSGRAAGELFF.